This TCR beta chain stems from a study of Graves' ophthalmopathy and Graves' hyperthyroidism. CDR1 LNHDA and CDR2 SQIVND come from the germline V gene (reference sequence). V gave up 2 bases and J gave up 1 base, with 5 bases separating them. This CDR3 comprises 13 residues. Amplifying from RNA transcripts, the study obtained TCR beta CDR3 regions. HTBI primers were used in a first-round RT-PCR, which preceded a second-round multiplex PCR. TCRdb re-called the multiplex PCR reads through MiXCR, storing one row per CDR3 protein. The table shows under 400,000 distinct CDR3 sequences, with roughly a sixth occurring only once. This clonotype was recorded at least ten times. Its specificity is unknown. Study-level findings and limits: Prediction of ophthalmopathy progression reached over 65% sensitivity and roughly 72% specificity. Blood also carried most expanded thyroid clonotypes exceeding 0.001 frequency.

Enrollment excluded any patients with other autoimmune diseases, uncontrolled infections, pregnancy or lactation. The diagnostic workup employed clinical symptoms, serum thyroxine, TRAb, thyroid ultrasound and orbital computed tomography. Sequenced: peripheral blood. The gene calls are TRBV19 and TRBJ1-1; D is uncertain. This receptor was taken from an adult man with Graves' ophthalmopathy. CDR3 DNA sequence: TGTGCCAGTAGTATAAGTTCGAACACTGAAGCTTTCTTT. This encodes CASSISSNTEAFF.